This T cell receptor beta chain was sequenced during a study of identical twins. Study results and limitations: With beta out-of-frame sequences, excess sharing by twins was weaker. Whereas memory repertoires showed no such difference, abundant cord blood beta clonotypes carried fewer insertions.

TCRdb reprocessed the 5' RACE reads via MiXCR and lists one record per CDR3 protein. The profile covers around 230,000 distinct CDR3 sequences, with roughly a tenth appearing a single time and about 5% taken by the ten largest. Per germline, CDR1 MNHNS and CDR2 SASEGT. V lost 6 bases, J lost 5 bases, and 10 bases stayed unmatched. The CDR3 is 14 amino acids. Healthy Caucasians alone served as donors. In this sample, this clonotype turned up a few times. Its specificity is unknown. The gene calls are TRBV6-1 and TRBJ2-7, with 7 bases aligning to TRBD2. The receptor's source is a woman between 18 and 30 years old in good health. Input material: memory (CD45RO+) T cells sorted from blood. CDR3 DNA: TGTGCCAGCAGCCCCTTCCCGCGGGGGAACGAGCAGTACTTC. Translated: CASSPFPRGNEQYF.